The entry that follows covers one TCR beta chain sequence. The antigen this receptor binds is unknown. No base quality values were provided; no much bigger clone lies one nucleotide off. This specimen belongs to a study of blood T cell repertoires in COVID-19 (dated by TCRdb to 2018 to 2021). For context, the study as a whole: Samples covering the acute and convalescent phases of COVID-19 were provided by collaborators in the United States, Italy and Spain. Samples came from the ongoing ImmuneRACE study (first 160 participants) plus 1,254 subjects from 6 global collaborators. The material from the prospective study consisted of cDNA or gDNA derived from T cells, B-cell-depleted T cells, or PBMCs. Subjects who had been exposed to COVID-19, were actively infected with it, or had recovered from it provided the deeply sampled blood TCRbeta repertoires that made up the dataset. The repertoires were released in a freely available public database intended as a resource for research on the immune response to SARS-CoV-2. Nearly every sample came with metadata listing a de-identified subject ID, COVID-19 status, age in years and sex. Where HLA class I and class II types were available, the types were taken from metadata supplied by the sample provider, not from assay-based typing.

TCRbeta CDR3 regions were amplified from genomic DNA by means of the immunoSEQ Assay, a bias-controlled multiplex PCR. The published analysis was carried out like this. The number of nucleated cells in each sample was estimated by amplification of reference gene primers within the assay. To quantify the absolute abundance of each unique TCRbeta CDR3 rearrangement, sequence reads were collapsed and filtered. Productive Simpson clonality was computed per sample as the square root of Simpson's diversity index over productive rearrangements. What TCRdb holds here is the immuneACCESS table cut down to in-frame rearrangements. Part of the clones is not present; checked against another copy, under half of the missing clones reflect an unresolved V gene, and the others are unexplained. Clonal size and the V and J genes are those of that table, whereas D and trimming came from the DNA. The sample has about 370,000 clones on record, more than 70% of them singletons. Under 4% of the sample goes to the ten largest clones.

Paper-wide results and their limitations: How much clinical and demographic metadata was included differed by source and by participant, and the metadata was provided uncurated.

At one collaborating source in Seattle, patients were enrolled during active infection and were followed longitudinally through the course of disease. Collaborating institutions collected whole blood in K2EDTA tubes following their own protocols. Collaborator samples were shipped for TCRbeta analysis as frozen whole blood, isolated PBMCs, or DNA extracted from either sample type. According to the germline V gene, CDR1 reads SGHRS and CDR2 reads YFSETQ. V trim: 4 bases; J trim: 2 bases; unmatched bases: 11. The CDR3 runs 16 amino acids, cysteine and phenylalanine included. Of the read, only the CDR3 DNA is kept; its 48 bases are in frame from base 1.

The chain was built from TRBV5-1 and TRBJ1-1; 7 middle bases align to TRBD1. The sequence came from a woman aged 25 to 39 with COVID-19, enrolled during active disease. Sequences were obtained from peripheral blood. The nucleotide sequence is given as TGCGCCAGCAGCGTTCGAACAGGGGAATTTAACACTGAAGCTTTCTTT. Its protein product is CASSVRTGEFNTEAFF.